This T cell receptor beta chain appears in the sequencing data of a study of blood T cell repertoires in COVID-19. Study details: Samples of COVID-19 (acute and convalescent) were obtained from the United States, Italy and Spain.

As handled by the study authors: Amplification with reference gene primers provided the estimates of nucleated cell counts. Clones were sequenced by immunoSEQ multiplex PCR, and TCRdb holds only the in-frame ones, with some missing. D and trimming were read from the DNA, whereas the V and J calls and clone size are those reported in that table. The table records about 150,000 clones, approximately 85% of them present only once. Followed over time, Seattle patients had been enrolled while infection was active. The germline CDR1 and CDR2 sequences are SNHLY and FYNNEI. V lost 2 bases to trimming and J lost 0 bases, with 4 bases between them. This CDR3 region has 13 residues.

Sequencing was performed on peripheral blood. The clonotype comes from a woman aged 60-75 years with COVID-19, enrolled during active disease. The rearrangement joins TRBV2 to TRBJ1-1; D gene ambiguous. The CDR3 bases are TGTGCCAGCAGTGAACAATTGAACACTGAAGCTTTCTTT. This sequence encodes CASSEQLNTEAFF.